Listed below are T cell receptor beta chains from one sample, sequenced in a study of shared clonotypes between healthy human individuals. Sequencing was performed with immunoSEQ multiplex PCR; in TCRdb, only in-frame clones are kept and a portion is missing. The sample holds about 2.4 million clones, 80% to 95% seen once. Sequenced sample: naive CD4+ T cells from PBMCs. These TCRs come from a man between 18 and 29 years old in good health. Some clones in this sample may be carry-over from other donors' samples. Each CDR3 is given with its conserved first and last residue. D genes are given only for firm matches. Clone size appears in some rows only: once, few, many, or a class for an expanded clone.

d_gene: TRBD2
v_gene: TRBV27
j_gene: TRBJ2-7
abundance: .
CDR3nt: TGTGCCAGCAGTTCTGGCGGGAGGGCCAGCGAGCAGTACTTC
CDR3aa: CASSSGGRASEQYF

d_gene: .
v_gene: TRBV27
j_gene: TRBJ2-5
abundance: .
CDR3nt: TGTGCCAGCAGTTCCACCCGGCAGCAAGAGACCCAGTACTTC
CDR3aa: CASSSTRQQETQYF

d_gene: .
v_gene: TRBV5-1
j_gene: TRBJ2-2
abundance: .
CDR3nt: TGCGCCAGCGCCCAGGCGAACGAGAACACCGGGGAGCTGTTTTTT
CDR3aa: CASAQANENTGELFF

d_gene: TRBD2
v_gene: TRBV29-1
j_gene: TRBJ2-1
abundance: .
CDR3nt: TGCAGCGCCGCGGGGGTAGCGGAATACAATGAGCAGTTCTTC
CDR3aa: CSAAGVAEYNEQFF

d_gene: .
v_gene: TRBV11-2
j_gene: TRBJ2-7
abundance: .
CDR3nt: TGTGCCAGCGGGGCCTACGAGCAGTACTTC
CDR3aa: CASGAYEQYF

d_gene: .
v_gene: TRBV19
j_gene: TRBJ2-2
abundance: .
CDR3nt: TGTGCCACATTAAGGCCAACAAGGGGGATAGGGGAGCTGTTTTTT
CDR3aa: CATLRPTRGIGELFF

d_gene: .
v_gene: TRBV28
j_gene: TRBJ2-7
abundance: .
CDR3nt: TGTGCCAGCCTCGCAGGGGAGCAGTACTTC
CDR3aa: CASLAGEQYF

d_gene: .
v_gene: TRBV6-1
j_gene: TRBJ2-7
abundance: .
CDR3nt: TGTGCCAGCAGTGACTTGATCCTGAACGAGCAGTACTTC
CDR3aa: CASSDLILNEQYF

d_gene: .
v_gene: TRBV7-6
j_gene: TRBJ2-7
abundance: .
CDR3nt: TGTGCCAGTAGCTTAGCGTCGGGCAGCCGACCGTACTTC
CDR3aa: CASSLASGSRPYF

d_gene: .
v_gene: TRBV7-8
j_gene: TRBJ1-5
abundance: .
CDR3nt: TGTGCCAGCAGCTCACCCGCCGGGGGCCTGAATCAGCCCCAGCATTTT
CDR3aa: CASSSPAGGLNQPQHF

d_gene: .
v_gene: TRBV21-1
j_gene: TRBJ2-5
abundance: .
CDR3nt: TGTGCCAGCTTGTTATGGCGTGGGGAGACCCAGTACTTC
CDR3aa: CASLLWRGETQYF

d_gene: TRBD2
v_gene: TRBV10-3
j_gene: TRBJ2-1
abundance: .
CDR3nt: TGTGCCATCAGCCCCTGGCGGGAGGGCCGTTACAATGAGCAGTTCTTC
CDR3aa: CAISPWREGRYNEQFF

d_gene: .
v_gene: TRBV5-6
j_gene: TRBJ2-1
abundance: .
CDR3nt: TGTGCCAGCAGCAGAGGCGCAGGGGGGGCAGACAGGGAGCAGTTCTTC
CDR3aa: CASSRGAGGADREQFF

d_gene: .
v_gene: TRBV4-2
j_gene: TRBJ1-1
abundance: once
CDR3nt: TGTGCCAGCAGCCAAGGCATGGGTCTCACTGAAGCTTTCTTT
CDR3aa: CASSQGMGLTEAFF

d_gene: TRBD1
v_gene: TRBV6-5
j_gene: TRBJ2-7
abundance: .
CDR3nt: TGTGCCAGCAGCCCCCCCCACAGGGGTATCTACGAGCAGTACTTC
CDR3aa: CASSPPHRGIYEQYF

d_gene: .
v_gene: TRBV10-2
j_gene: TRBJ2-7
abundance: .
CDR3nt: TGCGCCAGGGAAGACAGGACTATATTCTACGAGCAGTACTTC
CDR3aa: CAREDRTIFYEQYF

d_gene: .
v_gene: TRBV6-1
j_gene: TRBJ2-7
abundance: .
CDR3nt: TGTGCCAGCAGTCTCGGGACTCGCTACGAGCAGTACTTC
CDR3aa: CASSLGTRYEQYF

d_gene: .
v_gene: TRBV7-8
j_gene: TRBJ1-5
abundance: .
CDR3nt: TGTGCCAGCAGCCCCTCGAGAAGCCAGCCCCAGCATTTT
CDR3aa: CASSPSRSQPQHF

d_gene: .
v_gene: TRBV5-4
j_gene: TRBJ1-5
abundance: .
CDR3nt: TGTGCCAGCAGCTCTCCTCCTGGGCCCCAGCATTTT
CDR3aa: CASSSPPGPQHF

d_gene: TRBD1
v_gene: TRBV28
j_gene: TRBJ2-5
abundance: .
CDR3nt: TGTGCCAGCAGTTCTACAGGGGGCACTGAGACCCAGTACTTC
CDR3aa: CASSSTGGTETQYF

d_gene: .
v_gene: TRBV7-8
j_gene: TRBJ1-1
abundance: .
CDR3nt: TGTGCCAGCAGCCCTCGGCGCATGAACACTGAAGCTTTCTTT
CDR3aa: CASSPRRMNTEAFF

d_gene: TRBD2
v_gene: TRBV19
j_gene: TRBJ2-2
abundance: .
CDR3nt: TGTGCCAGTAGTTCCCTTGGGGGGACTAGTATTGGCGGGGAGCTGTTTTTT
CDR3aa: CASSSLGGTSIGGELFF

d_gene: .
v_gene: TRBV18
j_gene: TRBJ2-3
abundance: .
CDR3nt: TGTGCCAGCTCACCAGTTATTGGCGTTGTGAAAGATACGCAGTATTTT
CDR3aa: CASSPVIGVVKDTQYF

d_gene: TRBD1
v_gene: TRBV5-4
j_gene: TRBJ1-4
abundance: once
CDR3nt: TGTGCCAGCAGCTCGAAGGGGGCCGGGGGAGAAAAACTGTTTTTT
CDR3aa: CASSSKGAGGEKLFF

d_gene: .
v_gene: TRBV7-9
j_gene: TRBJ1-1
abundance: .
CDR3nt: TGTGCCAGCAGCTTATTAGGTACGAGTGAAGCTTTCTTT
CDR3aa: CASSLLGTSEAFF

d_gene: TRBD2
v_gene: TRBV10-1
j_gene: TRBJ2-1
abundance: .
CDR3nt: TGCGCCAGCAGTGATGCGACTAGCGGGAGCCATGAGCAGTTCTTC
CDR3aa: CASSDATSGSHEQFF

d_gene: .
v_gene: TRBV29-1
j_gene: TRBJ2-3
abundance: .
CDR3nt: TGCAGCCCTTGGTTTGGTCCAGATACGCAGTATTTT
CDR3aa: CSPWFGPDTQYF